The 28 T cell receptor beta chains reported below all come from one sample, sequenced in a study of blood T cell repertoires in COVID-19 (dated by TCRdb to the early 2020s). Library method: the immunoSEQ multiplex PCR assay. This is the immuneACCESS table as TCRdb keeps it, with only in-frame sequences that have V and J called. A part of the clones is gone; compared with another copy, unresolved V genes explain less than half, and the rest is unexplained. Here the sample has 350,000 or so clones; over 85% occur a single time. About 3.9% of the sample comes from the top ten. Sequenced input: peripheral blood. The receptors were sampled from a woman aged 55-70 years with COVID-19, enrolled during active disease.

The chain carries TRBV18 and TRBJ1-4; 11 positions agree with TRBD1. The CDR3 totals 14 residues. Germline values: CDR1 KGHSH, CDR2 LQKENI. J was trimmed by 6 bases and V by 5 bases; bases with no gene match: 2. The DNA for the CDR3 is TGTGCCAGCTCAGCGGACAGGGGGCATGAAAAACTGTTTTTT. This codes for CASSADRGHEKLFF.

Comment on this clone: This CDR3 is also generated by other DNA sequences in the sample. This sequence joins TRBV18 and TRBJ2-7, with D possibly matching TRBD1 (6 bases). This CDR3 is built from 12 residues. V was cut by 3 bases and J by 6 bases, with 9 bases left in between. Germline CDR1 and CDR2: KGHSH and LQKENI. Written as DNA, the CDR3 is TGTGCCAGCTCACCGCGACAGGCCGAGCAGTACTTC. Its protein is CASSPRQAEQYF.

V is TRBV24-1 and J is TRBJ2-5, with a tentative D call TRBD2 (7 bases). From germline, CDR1 is KGHDR and CDR2 SFDVKD. Trimming left V 1 base short and J 4 bases short, with 12 bases between. CDR3 length: 15 amino acids. The CDR3 region has the DNA TGTGCCACCAGTGATTTAAAGGGGGGGACAGAGACCCAGTACTTC. It encodes CATSDLKGGTETQYF.

The chain is built from TRBV19 and TRBJ1-2; D possibly corresponds to TRBD1 (5 bases). The CDR3 runs to 14 residues. Germline V gene sequence: CDR1 LNHDA, CDR2 SQIVND (reference sequence). Deletions cut 5 bases from V and 5 bases from J, with 15 bases between. Here the CDR3 reads CASSPMGQRYGYTF. DNA for the CDR3: TGTGCCAGTAGTCCCATGGGGCAACGGTATGGCTACACCTTC.

This clone was counted between two and nine times. The CDR3 spells CASSPGSLGGNTIYF. CDR3 in DNA: TGTGCCAGCAGCCCGGGATCTCTAGGGGGAAACACCATATATTTT. This rearrangement joins TRBV3-1 (or the pseudogene TRBV3-2) to TRBJ1-3; no clear D gene. The germline V and J ends were trimmed by 4 bases and 4 bases, with 14 bases remaining between them. Germline V lookup: CDR1 LGHDT, CDR2 YNNKEL (reference sequence). The CDR3 runs 15 residues.

The V gene is TRBV3-1 (or the pseudogene TRBV3-2), the J gene TRBJ2-3, with TRBD2 identical over 11 bases. The CDR3 has 16 residues. The V gene end was trimmed by 5 bases and the J gene end by 3 bases; junction bases not matched to a gene: 7. Germline V gene data show CDR1 as LGHDT and CDR2 as YNNKEL (reference sequence). The CDR3 region has the DNA TGTGCCAGCAGCGCTAGACTAGCGGGGCGAACAGATACGCAGTATTTT. Encoded protein: CASSARLAGRTDTQYF.

Points on this clone: Within the sample, other DNA sequences also encode this same CDR3. This chain uses TRBV5-1 with TRBJ1-5; D is uncertain. The CDR3 covers 13 residues. Germline V lookup: CDR1 SGHRS, CDR2 YFSETQ. Trimming removed 0 bases from V and 5 bases from J, with 6 bases in between. CDR3: CASSLGQDQPQHF. Here the CDR3 DNA reads TGCGCCAGCAGCTTGGGGCAGGATCAGCCCCAGCATTTT.

This chain connects TRBV5-1 to TRBJ1-3; the D is unclear. Germline CDR1 and CDR2: SGHRS and YFSETQ. The CDR3 sequence is 14 residues long. Trimming shortened V by 0 bases and J by 0 bases, and 4 bases separated the two germline ends. CDR3 residues: CASSLGRSGNTIYF. CDR3 nucleotide sequence: TGCGCCAGCAGCTTGGGTCGCTCTGGAAACACCATATATTTT.

Of note for this clone: One end of the junction fails to match germline, which may point to a read error. The chain employs TRBV4-1 and TRBJ1-5; perhaps TRBD1 as D (6 bases). Germline values: CDR1 MGHRA, CDR2 YSYEKL. CDR3 size: 16 residues. CDR3 in amino acids: CARSRPDSDSNQPQHF. The CDR3 bases are TGCGCCCGCAGCCGACCGGACAGCGATAGCAATCAGCCCCAGCATTTT.

The chain employs TRBV28 and TRBJ2-1, with D perhaps TRBD2 (6 bases). In germline, CDR1 is MDHEN, CDR2 SYDVKM. The CDR3 runs to 16 residues. V dropped 6 bases and J dropped 0 bases, with 15 bases sitting between them. CDR3 in DNA: TGTGCCAGCAGCATCGGCGGGGCCAGCTCCTACAATGAGCAGTTCTTC. The encoded protein is CASSIGGASSYNEQFF.

The chain employs TRBV5-5 and TRBJ2-1, with D uncertain. Deletions cut 1 base from V and 7 bases from J, with 6 bases between. The CDR3 runs 12 residues. Looked up from germline, CDR1 is SGHKS and CDR2 is YYEKEE (reference sequence). In DNA form, the CDR3 reads TGTGCCAGCAGCTTGATCCATAATGAGCAGTTCTTC. Translating gives CASSLIHNEQFF.

V gene TRBV7-2 combines with J gene TRBJ2-1; 7 nucleotides line up with TRBD2. The CDR3 covers 13 residues. Germline lookup yields CDR1 SGHTA and CDR2 FQGNSA. V dropped 1 base and J dropped 8; count of bases not matched to a gene: 2. The CDR3 sequence is CASSLVGGDEQFF. In DNA form, the CDR3 reads TGTGCCAGCAGCTTAGTGGGGGGGGATGAGCAGTTCTTC.

The CDR3 DNA reads TGCGCCAGCAGCTCCACGACAGGGGGCAACTATGGCTACACCTTC. The encoded protein is CASSSTTGGNYGYTF. The chain links TRBV5-1 to TRBJ1-2, with 10 bases that match TRBD1. The V segment lost 3 bases and the J segment 2 bases; nucleotides outside the gene matches: 4. Germline V lookup: CDR1 SGHRS, CDR2 YFSETQ. This CDR3 contains 15 residues.

The rearrangement uses TRBV14 and TRBJ2-5; D is possibly TRBD1 (5 bases). The V end lost 1 base, the J end lost 2 bases, and 11 bases lay between the germline ends. The CDR3 has 15 residues. Germline-derived CDR1 and CDR2 are SGHDN and FVKESK. CDR3 sequence (DNA): TGTGCCAGCAGCCAAGTTATGGGGCCGCAAGAGACCCAGTACTTC. It specifies CASSQVMGPQETQYF.

The chain joins TRBV5-4 to TRBJ1-2, with no clear D. CDR1 is SGHNT and CDR2 is YYREEE in the germline V gene (reference sequence). The CDR3 is made up of 15 amino acids. V lost 0 bases, J lost 4 bases, and 13 bases lay in between. CDR3 protein: CASSLVVDTSYGYTF. DNA of the CDR3: TGTGCCAGCAGCTTGGTGGTCGACACCTCCTATGGCTACACCTTC.

The gene calls are TRBV5-6 and TRBJ2-2; tentative D call: TRBD2 (6 bases). The germline gives CDR1 SGHDT, CDR2 YYEEEE. Trimming pared 4 bases from V and 6 bases from J, leaving 16 bases between. This CDR3 is 15 amino acids long. CDR3 bases: TGTGCCAGCAGCGGACGGGGGTCCACGCCCGGGGAGCTGTTTTTT. It yields the protein CASSGRGSTPGELFF. The whole variable domain, remainder taken from reference TRBV5-6 and TRBJ2-2, is DAGVTQSPTHLIKTRGQQVTLRCSPKSGHDTVSWYQQALGQGPQFIFQYYEEEERQRGNFPDRFSGHQFPNYSSELNVNALLLGDSALYLCASSGRGSTPGELFFGEGSRLTVL.

The V call is TRBV15, the J call TRBJ2-3, with 9 bases lining up with TRBD2. CDR1 is LNHNV and CDR2 is YYDKDF in the germline V gene (reference sequence). The CDR3 consists of 15 residues. Trimming removed 7 bases from V and 7 bases from J; junction bases left unmatched: 12. The CDR3 bases are TGTGCCACCACCAAGGGGAGCGGGGGGAGGAATACGCAGTATTTT. Its translation is CATTKGSGGRNTQYF.

DNA for the CDR3: TGTGCCAGCAGTTTAATAGGGGACAGGGGCCGAAATGAGCAGTTCTTC. Translation: CASSLIGDRGRNEQFF. The chain has TRBV28 and TRBJ2-1; 10 nucleotides match TRBD1. CDR3 length equals 16 residues. Germline CDR1 MDHEN, CDR2 SYDVKM. J lost 7 bases, V lost 2 bases, and 8 bases had no gene match.

The J gene is TRBJ2-6, the V gene TRBV27; 7 bases are shared with TRBD1. Germline loops: CDR1 MNHEY, CDR2 SMNVEV (reference sequence). The CDR3 totals 18 residues. J was trimmed by 0 bases and V by 6 bases; bases with no gene match: 11. The CDR3 DNA reads TGTGCCAGCAGCTCGTTCCTGGGACAGAGCTCTGGGGCCAACGTCCTGACTTTC. Amino acid sequence: CASSSFLGQSSGANVLTF.

The rearrangement links TRBV5-1 to TRBJ1-1; 8 positions agree with TRBD1. The CDR3 totals 15 residues. Trimming removed 3 bases from V and 4 bases from J; junction bases left unmatched: 8. CDR1 and CDR2 from the germline V gene are SGHRS and YFSETQ. CDR3 amino acids: CASSSLPTGGTEAFF. CDR3 DNA: TGCGCCAGCAGCTCCCTCCCAACAGGGGGCACTGAAGCTTTCTTT.

The chain uses TRBV5-5 and TRBJ1-2; possibly TRBD1 for D (6 bases). The V end was cut by 1 base, the J end by 4 bases, with 8 bases between. Germline-derived CDR1 and CDR2 are SGHKS and YYEKEE (reference sequence). This CDR3 is built from 13 residues. CDR3: CASSLRGGYGYTF. The CDR3 coding sequence is TGTGCCAGCAGCTTGAGGGGGGGCTATGGCTACACCTTC.

This chain links TRBV9 with TRBJ1-4, with D hard to call. CDR3 length equals 14 residues. With 0 bases removed from V and 5 bases from J, the gap between germline ends came to 8 bases. CDR1 and CDR2 (germline): SGDLS, YYNGEE. The CDR3 is CASSVAPGNEKLFF. CDR3 in DNA: TGTGCCAGCAGCGTAGCCCCCGGGAATGAAAAACTGTTTTTT.

The J gene is TRBJ1-1, the V gene TRBV6-6; D might be TRBD1 (5 bases). The V and J ends lost 6 bases and 4 bases respectively, with 6 bases between them. From germline, CDR1 is MNHNY and CDR2 SVGAGI (reference sequence). CDR3 length equals 11 residues. The DNA of the CDR3 is TGTGCCAGCAGAAGGGGCACTGAAGCTTTCTTT. Protein sequence: CASRRGTEAFF.

The chain carries TRBV6-4 and TRBJ1-6, with D tentatively TRBD1 (6 bases). Trimming took off 2 bases at V and 0 bases at J, with 20 bases between the two ends. CDR1 is MRHNA and CDR2 is SNTAGT in the germline V gene. There are 20 residues in the CDR3. The CDR3 DNA sequence: TGTGCCAGCAGTGACCCCCCCCAAGGACAGCTGAGCTCCTATAATTCACCCCTCCACTTT. It specifies CASSDPPQGQLSSYNSPLHF.

The V and J genes are TRBV19 and TRBJ1-4; 9 bases are a match to TRBD1. The V and J ends lost 4 bases and 0 bases, in that order; junction bases with no gene match: 3. Germline V gene data show CDR1 as LNHDA and CDR2 as SQIVND (reference sequence). The CDR3 covers 16 residues. The CDR3 loop is CASSRTGASTNEKLFF. The CDR3, as DNA: TGTGCCAGTAGTAGGACAGGGGCCTCAACTAATGAAAAACTGTTTTTT.

The chain recombines TRBV4-1 with TRBJ2-3; 9 bases map to TRBD2. Germline values: CDR1 MGHRA, CDR2 YSYEKL. The J segment lost 0 bases and the V segment lost 1 base, leaving 5 bases of the junction unmatched. This CDR3 is built from 17 residues. The CDR3 spells CASSQGLAGSSTDTQYF. In DNA form, the CDR3 reads TGCGCCAGCAGCCAAGGGCTAGCGGGGTCTAGCACAGATACGCAGTATTTT.

In its sample, this clone was seen a few times. The chain joins TRBV28 to TRBJ1-2; 9 nucleotides line up with TRBD1. V lost 2 bases, J lost 5 bases, and 12 bases stayed unmatched. Germline CDR1 and CDR2: MDHEN and SYDVKM. This CDR3 comprises 17 residues. CDR3 nucleotides: TGTGCCAGCAGTTTAATAAGGGGACAGGGAAGAGGATATGGCTACACCTTC. This sequence encodes CASSLIRGQGRGYGYTF.

J is TRBJ2-2 and V is TRBV7-6, with D uncertain. CDR3 length: 15 amino acids. V was shortened by 6 bases and J by 0 bases, with 11 bases between the two germline ends. CDR1 is SGHVS and CDR2 is FNYEAQ in the germline V gene. The CDR3, as DNA: TGTGCCAGCAGTTTACAGTCCCCGAACACCGGGGAGCTGTTTTTT. This translates into CASSLQSPNTGELFF.